This T cell receptor beta chain is drawn from a study of persistence of HIV-infected CD4 T cells. In the study overall: Up to roughly 200 mL blood was drawn at multiple time points; a couple of donors had single-time leukapheresis.

A word on this clone: What it recognizes is unknown.

Sequencing used immunoSEQ version 4 in survey mode. Data came from immunoSEQ multiplex PCR; TCRdb stores just in-frame clones and leaves some out. The data show roughly 41,000 clones, with approximately 88% seen just once and approximately 1.3% held by the top ten. Cells were stimulated nonspecifically with anti-CD3/anti-CD28 magnetic beads. Sorting of responding CD4+ T cells relied on upregulated CD40 ligand together with CD69. Donors were HIV-1-infected adults who began suppressive ART during chronic infection. Donors had CD4+ T cell counts above 400 cells/uL and were CMV-seropositive. CD8-depleted PBMCs were stimulated 15 to 20 hours with anti-CD28/CD49d costimulation, CD40-blocking antibody and enfuvirtide. The sample was CD4+ T cells sorted from PBMCs after approximately 19-hour stimulation, taken from a patient who received antiretroviral therapy. This sequence was found in an adult man with HIV who was CMV-seropositive.

CDR3 nucleotide sequence: TGTGCCAGCAGCTTAGAGGTCGGGACCCAGTACTTC. It yields the protein CASSLEVGTQYF. The chain combines TRBV7-2 with TRBJ2-5, with D hard to call. Germline values: CDR1 SGHTA, CDR2 FQGNSA. The CDR3 spans 12 residues. V lost 1 base and J lost 7, with 7 bases in between.